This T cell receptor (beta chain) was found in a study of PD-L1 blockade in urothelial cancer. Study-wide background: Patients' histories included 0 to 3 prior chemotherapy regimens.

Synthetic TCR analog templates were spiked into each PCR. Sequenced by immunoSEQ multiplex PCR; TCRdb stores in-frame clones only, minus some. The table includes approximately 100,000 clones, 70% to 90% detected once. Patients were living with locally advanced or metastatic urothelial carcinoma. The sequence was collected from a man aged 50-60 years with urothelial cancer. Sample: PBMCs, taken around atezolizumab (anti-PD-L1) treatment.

The CDR3 loop reads CASSQDTGGNIQYF. The CDR3 DNA sequence: TGTGCCAGCAGCCAGGATACGGGGGGAAACATTCAGTACTTC. The chain carries TRBV11-1 and TRBJ2-4, with 7 bases matching TRBD2. V dropped 5 bases and J dropped 6; count of bases not matched to a gene: 7. This CDR3 is built from 14 residues. Germline CDR1 is SGHAT and CDR2 is FQDESV (reference sequence). Full variable domain (remainder filled in from reference TRBV11-1 and TRBJ2-4): EAEVAQSPRYKITEKSQAVAFWCDPISGHATLYWYRQILGQGPELLVQFQDESVVDDSQLPKDRFSAERLKGVDSTLKIQPAELGDSAMYLCASSQDTGGNIQYFGAGTRLSVL.